This record looks at one T cell receptor (beta chain) sequence and its context. Its specificity is unknown. Donors were drawn from the approximately 120-subject validation cohort, separate from the approximately 670-subject first cohort. Method: immunoSEQ multiplex PCR; TCRdb's copy keeps in-frame clones and lacks some. In the table there are roughly 200,000 clones, approximately 83% of which are singletons. This CDR3 contains 11 residues. V lost 8 bases and J 8 bases, leaving 9 bases between the germline ends. Germline lookup yields CDR1 MNHNS and CDR2 SASEGT. These data belong to a study of cytomegalovirus exposure and HLA in healthy donors. The study's findings and limits: The study designated about 160 TCR beta chains cytomegalovirus-associated. A few CMV-associated chains were confirmed in vitro to be specific for CMV antigens.

The chain employs TRBV6-1 and TRBJ1-4; tentative D call: TRBD1 (6 bases). Source material: PBMCs. This clonotype was obtained from a woman under 30 in good health and CMV-seropositive. CDR3 nucleotide sequence: TGTGCCAGCTCAGGGGACGAAAAACTGTTTTTT. Its protein is CASSGDEKLFF.